This T cell receptor beta chain was captured in a study of memory CD4+ T cells and cytomegalovirus serostatus. Study-wide background: Healthy Belgian adult donors included roughly ten CMV-positive and some 25 CMV-negative people.

Original processing notes: Out-of-frame sequences were removed, leaving a few million distinct TCRbeta sequences. The assay was immunoSEQ multiplex PCR, and TCRdb's table has in-frame clones only and misses some. The V and J calls and clone size are taken from that table; D and trimming were inferred from the DNA. The sample carries under 55,000 clones, 80% recorded once. The sort gate was single viable CD3+CD4+CD8-CD45RO+ cells for memory CD4+ T cells. Donors' CMV status reflects serum IgG against pp150, pp28, p38, p52. The CDR3 covers 12 residues. Germline lookup yields CDR1 MDHEN and CDR2 SYDVKM. V lost 7 bases to trimming and J lost 12 bases; unmatched junction nucleotides: 11.

J is TRBJ2-7 and V is TRBV28; 8 bases map to TRBD1. This TCR derives from an adult in good health and CMV-seropositive. The sequenced sample was memory CD4+ T cells from blood. CDR3 nucleotide sequence: TGTGCCAGCAAGTCCAGGGGGCGTCCGACGTACTTC. It encodes CASKSRGRPTYF.